The clone carrying this T cell receptor beta chain was detected once. The CDR3 runs to 14 residues. The germline gives CDR1 LNHNV, CDR2 YYDKDF (reference sequence). The V and J ends lost 3 bases and 6 bases respectively, with 13 bases between them. This sample is part of a study of blood T cell repertoires in COVID-19. At the level of the study: T cells, B-cell-depleted T cells, or PBMCs provided the cDNA or gDNA that served as material.

Assay used: immunoSEQ multiplex PCR; TCRdb lists only in-frame clones, some missing. Among around 330,000 clones listed, 85% were seen once. The sequence was obtained from a woman aged 25 to 39 who had been exposed to COVID-19. The rearrangement joins TRBV15 to TRBJ2-3; D remains unclear. Sequenced: PBMCs or T cells enriched from blood (not recorded which). As DNA, the CDR3 is TGTGCCACCAGCAGGGTGAGTGAAAAGGATACGCAGTATTTT. This translates into CATSRVSEKDTQYF.